These 25 T cell receptor beta chains share one sample of origin, sequenced in a study of blood T cell repertoires in COVID-19. Sequencing was performed with immunoSEQ multiplex PCR; in TCRdb, only in-frame clones are kept and a portion is missing. Here the sample spans about 200,000 clones, approximately 80% being singletons. The sample consisted of peripheral blood. Receptor source: a man aged 40-55 years with acute or convalescent COVID-19.

The V call is TRBV12-2, the J call TRBJ2-7; TRBD1 is the table's D call and was not checked against the DNA. TRBV12-2 is shown as a pseudogene. This CDR3 has 20 amino acids. This CDR3 reads CASRLVDSSSDSTMVYEQYF. The CDR3 nucleotides read TGTGCAAGTCGCTTAGTCGATTCGAGCTCGGACAGTACCATGGTCTACGAGCAGTACTTC.

V usage is TRBV4-2 and J usage is TRBJ2-3, with unresolved D. The CDR3 covers 16 residues. CDR1 is LGHNA and CDR2 is YNFKEQ in the germline V gene. V lost 2 bases and J 2 bases, leaving 14 bases between the germline ends. The CDR3 loop is CASSQPETYPTDTQYF. The CDR3 region has the DNA TGTGCCAGCAGCCAACCCGAGACATACCCCACAGATACGCAGTATTTT.

The chain combines TRBV5-4 with TRBJ1-6; D is possibly TRBD1 (5 bases). Trimming took off 2 bases at V and 7 bases at J, with 13 bases between the two ends. The CDR3 has 15 amino acids. Germline CDR1 reads SGHNT; CDR2 reads YYREEE (reference sequence). This CDR3 reads CASSLWGSRNSPLHF. The CDR3, as DNA: TGTGCCAGCAGCTTATGGGGCAGCCGAAATTCACCCCTCCACTTT.

Only one count was recorded for this clone. The V gene is TRBV29-1, the J gene TRBJ2-7, with 9 bases fitting TRBD1. Germline V lookup: CDR1 SQVTM, CDR2 ANQGSEA. The CDR3 has 11 amino acids. The V gene end was trimmed by 7 bases and the J gene end by 10 bases; junction bases not matched to a gene: 8. The CDR3 region is CSAGQGMVQYF. The CDR3 bases are TGCAGCGCGGGACAGGGAATGGTCCAGTACTTC.

V and J are TRBV3-1 (or the pseudogene TRBV3-2) and TRBJ2-7; D is possibly TRBD2 (5 bases). Deletions cut 3 bases from V and 7 bases from J, with 13 bases between. This CDR3 has 13 amino acids. The germline CDR1 and CDR2 sequences are LGHDT and YNNKEL (reference sequence). The CDR3 DNA is TGTGCCAGCAGCCATGGACTCCCTGGGGAGCAGTACTTC. Protein: CASSHGLPGEQYF.

In the case of this clone: The same CDR3 can be traced to other DNA sequences in this sample. This rearrangement joins TRBV28 to TRBJ1-2; D is uncertain. The CDR3 is 15 amino acids. Trimming shortened V by 5 bases and J by 0 bases, and 13 bases separated the two germline ends. CDR1 and CDR2 (germline): MDHEN, SYDVKM. The CDR3 protein is CASSRGRRANYGYTF. CDR3 in DNA: TGTGCCAGCAGTCGAGGCCGGAGAGCTAACTATGGCTACACCTTC.

This clone was observed a few times. The J gene is TRBJ1-5, the V gene TRBV3-1 (or the pseudogene TRBV3-2); D call uncertain. Trimming left V 0 bases short and J 0 bases short, with 3 bases between. CDR3 length equals 14 residues. Germline assignment: CDR1 LGHDT and CDR2 YNNKEL (reference sequence). Here the CDR3 reads CASSQDHSNQPQHF. The CDR3 DNA reads TGTGCCAGCAGCCAAGACCATAGCAATCAGCCCCAGCATTTT.

The V call is TRBV7-2, the J call TRBJ2-7; 7 bases are a match to TRBD2. The trim removed 1 base at V and 6 bases at J, leaving 9 bases unmatched. CDR1 SGHTA and CDR2 FQGNSA come from the germline V gene. This CDR3 comprises 15 residues. The CDR3 spells CASSLVFLAAGEQYF. CDR3 sequence (DNA): TGTGCCAGCAGCTTAGTCTTCCTAGCGGCTGGCGAGCAGTACTTC.

V usage is TRBV3-1 (or the pseudogene TRBV3-2) and J usage is TRBJ1-4; 7 bases are shared with TRBD1. The CDR3 has 15 amino acids. The germline V gene has CDR1 LGHDT and CDR2 YNNKEL (reference sequence). The junction had 4 bases not matched to a gene; V was cut back by 2 bases and J by 4 bases. The CDR3 loop reads CASSQRQGVNEKLFF. The DNA of the CDR3 is TGTGCCAGCAGCCAACGGCAGGGGGTTAATGAAAAACTGTTTTTT.

The rearrangement joins TRBV29-1 to TRBJ2-1, with 8 bases identical to TRBD2. V trimming: 2 bases; J trimming: 8 bases; junction bases outside the gene matches: 11. The CDR3 consists of 15 residues. Germline assignment: CDR1 SQVTM and CDR2 ANQGSEA. CDR3 DNA: TGCAGCGTTGAAAGTGGTGTACTAGCGGTGGATGAGCAGTTCTTC. Amino acids: CSVESGVLAVDEQFF.

J is TRBJ1-4 and V is TRBV5-1, with TRBD1 as a possible D gene (6 bases). V was cut by 4 bases and J by 6 bases, with 16 bases left in between. CDR3 length equals 15 residues. Germline V gives CDR1 SGHRS, CDR2 YFSETQ. CDR3 DNA sequence: TGCGCCAGCAGCCCGGACAGCCCGTTATATGAAAAACTGTTTTTT. Translation: CASSPDSPLYEKLFF.

The V gene is TRBV7-8, the J gene TRBJ2-3; TRBD2 aligns across 7 bases. J was trimmed by 0 bases and V by 5 bases; bases with no gene match: 20. This CDR3 spans 20 amino acids. The germline V gene has CDR1 SGHVS and CDR2 FQNEAQ. The CDR3: CASSPDLFGGRGTSTDTQYF. CDR3 sequence (DNA): TGTGCCAGCAGCCCAGACTTGTTCGGAGGGCGGGGGACTAGCACAGATACGCAGTATTTT.

The V call is TRBV7-3, the J call TRBJ2-3; TRBD2 matches at 14 bases. The V segment lost 5 bases and the J segment 5 bases; nucleotides outside the gene matches: 6. The CDR3 has 16 residues. Germline V gene lookup returns CDR1 SGHTA and CDR2 FQGTGA. The CDR3 here is CASSPTSGRALDTQYF. CDR3 coding DNA: TGTGCCAGCAGCCCGACTAGCGGGAGGGCCCTAGATACGCAGTATTTT.

V is TRBV3-1 (or the pseudogene TRBV3-2) and J is TRBJ2-3; 9 nucleotides align to TRBD2. V was clipped by 4 bases and J by 4 bases; unmatched bases: 9. CDR1 is LGHDT and CDR2 is YNNKEL in the germline V gene (reference sequence). The CDR3 extends over 16 amino acids. CDR3 amino acids: CASSPLAGYGSDTQYF. CDR3 nucleotides: TGTGCCAGCAGCCCCCTAGCGGGATACGGTTCAGATACGCAGTATTTT.

V and J are TRBV11-2 and TRBJ1-1; a weak D match, TRBD1 (5 bases). Trimming left V 5 bases short and J 4 bases short, with 11 bases between. Germline loops: CDR1 SGHAT, CDR2 FQNNGV. The CDR3 sequence is 13 residues long. The CDR3 protein is CASSPSGATEAFF. CDR3 DNA sequence: TGTGCCAGCAGCCCAAGTGGGGCCACTGAAGCTTTCTTT.

The chain has TRBV5-1 and TRBJ2-1, with 8 positions matching TRBD2. The CDR3 totals 18 residues. V lost 3 bases, J lost 4 bases, and 15 bases stayed unmatched. Germline V gene sequence: CDR1 SGHRS, CDR2 YFSETQ. The CDR3 is CASSSTTGASGPYNEQFF. DNA of the CDR3: TGCGCCAGCAGCTCTACGACTGGGGCTAGCGGGCCTTACAATGAGCAGTTCTTC.

The chain has TRBV5-4 and TRBJ1-6, with 8 bases identical to TRBD1. Unmatched junction bases numbered 2, after V lost 0 bases and J lost 9 bases. CDR1 is SGHNT, CDR2 YYREEE, per germline (reference sequence). The CDR3 runs to 14 residues. CDR3 sequence: CASSLAGGGSPLHF. CDR3 bases: TGTGCCAGCAGCTTGGCAGGGGGCGGTTCACCCCTCCACTTT.

This chain joins TRBV19 and TRBJ2-1; 11 bases are shared with TRBD2. CDR3 size: 14 residues. With 5 bases clipped from V and 7 bases from J, the junction kept 4 bases outside the gene matches. The germline gives CDR1 LNHDA, CDR2 SQIVND (reference sequence). CDR3 DNA sequence: TGTGCCAGTAGTCGGACTAGCGGGTTAAATGAGCAGTTCTTC. Its protein is CASSRTSGLNEQFF.

The V and J genes are TRBV6-5 and TRBJ2-7; weak D call: TRBD1 (6 bases). The CDR3 is 14 residues long. Germline CDR1 MNHEY, CDR2 SVGAGI. With 6 bases removed from V and 3 bases from J, the gap between germline ends came to 15 bases. Written as DNA, the CDR3 is TGTGCCAGCAGGGGGGCAGTTTACCGCTACGAGCAGTACTTC. Amino acids: CASRGAVYRYEQYF.

The genes are TRBV25-1 and TRBJ2-1, with a possible D match to TRBD2 (6 bases). V lost 6 bases and J 3 bases, leaving 15 bases between the germline ends. Germline CDR1 reads MGHDK; CDR2 reads SYGVNS. The CDR3 runs 15 residues. The CDR3, as DNA: TGTGCCAGCAGGTCCGGAGGGAGAAACTACAATGAGCAGTTCTTC. The encoded protein is CASRSGGRNYNEQFF. Based on the CDR3 plus reference TRBV25-1 and TRBJ2-1, the full variable domain is EADIYQTPRYLVIGTGKKITLECSQTMGHDKMYWYQQDPGMELHLIHYSYGVNSTEKGDLSSESTVSRIRTEHFPLTLESARPSHTSQYLCASRSGGRNYNEQFFGPGTRLTVL.

The chain carries TRBV27 and TRBJ2-7, with a weak D call TRBD1 (5 bases). Trimming left V 3 bases short and J 2 bases short, with 23 bases between. CDR3 length: 18 residues. Germline V gives CDR1 MNHEY, CDR2 SMNVEV (reference sequence). This CDR3 is CASSFSGYTNEAPYEQYF. In DNA form, the CDR3 reads TGTGCCAGCAGTTTCTCAGGGTACACCAATGAAGCACCCTACGAGCAGTACTTC.

The chain employs TRBV30 and TRBJ1-2; 8 positions match TRBD1. CDR1 and CDR2 (germline): GTSNPN, SVGIG (reference sequence). This CDR3 spans 14 amino acids. Losses at the gene ends were 4 bases for V and 3 bases for J; bases not matched to a gene: 7. CDR3 sequence: CAWNPGQGDYGYTF. The CDR3 coding sequence is TGTGCCTGGAACCCTGGACAGGGCGACTATGGCTACACCTTC.

The V gene is TRBV5-1, the J gene TRBJ2-1; 10 nucleotides agree with TRBD2. Trimming took 2 bases from V and 8 from J; bases not matched to a gene: 4. CDR1 is SGHRS, CDR2 YFSETQ, per germline. This CDR3 spans 14 amino acids. The CDR3 is CASSFGAGGDEQFF. Here the CDR3 DNA reads TGCGCCAGCAGCTTCGGAGCGGGAGGGGATGAGCAGTTCTTC.

The chain combines TRBV6-5 with TRBJ2-7; 7 bases match TRBD1. Unmatched junction bases numbered 5, after V lost 5 bases and J lost 4 bases. CDR1 and CDR2 (germline): MNHEY, SVGAGI. The CDR3 runs to 13 residues. CDR3 in DNA: TGTGCCAGCAGTCGGGACAGAGGTTACGAGCAGTACTTC. Protein sequence: CASSRDRGYEQYF.

J is TRBJ1-3 and V is TRBV29-1; D unclear. The germline V gene encodes CDR1 SQVTM and CDR2 ANQGSEA. There are 14 residues in the CDR3. V dropped 1 base and J dropped 0 bases, with 7 bases sitting between them. The CDR3 spells CSVEVSTSGNTIYF. The CDR3 DNA sequence: TGCAGCGTTGAAGTCTCTACCTCTGGAAACACCATATATTTT.